This paragraph reports one T cell receptor beta chain. Its antigen remains unidentified. 60 Vbeta and 13 Jbeta primers were used in PCR. In the authors' workflow: Later, tens of millions of unique TCR beta chains were counted in an analysis, and approximately 10 million of them were shared. TCRdb's table, derived via immunoSEQ multiplex PCR, lists solely in-frame clones and lacks some. Clone size and V and J calls were adopted from that table, with D and trimming inferred from the DNA. The sample contains some 150,000 clones, 80% to 90% of which appear only once. This entry belongs to a study of cytomegalovirus exposure and HLA in healthy donors. Study at large: For the approximately 400 genotyped donors, more than 80% fell within the Caucasian-associated ancestry cluster.

Whole-study results and caveats: Common viral pathogens were later found to be apparently linked to several of the most significant clusters.

CDR1 is SEHNR and CDR2 is FQNEAQ in the germline V gene (reference sequence). The CDR3 consists of 12 residues. Trimming stripped 3 bases from V and 8 bases from J, with 10 bases between. Specimen: PBMCs. The TCR comes from a woman aged 45-65 years in good health and CMV-seronegative. V is TRBV7-9 and J is TRBJ1-2; D not certain. The DNA for the CDR3 is TGTGCCAGCAGCTTTTCCACGGGGGGCTACACCTTC. Amino acid sequence: CASSFSTGGYTF.